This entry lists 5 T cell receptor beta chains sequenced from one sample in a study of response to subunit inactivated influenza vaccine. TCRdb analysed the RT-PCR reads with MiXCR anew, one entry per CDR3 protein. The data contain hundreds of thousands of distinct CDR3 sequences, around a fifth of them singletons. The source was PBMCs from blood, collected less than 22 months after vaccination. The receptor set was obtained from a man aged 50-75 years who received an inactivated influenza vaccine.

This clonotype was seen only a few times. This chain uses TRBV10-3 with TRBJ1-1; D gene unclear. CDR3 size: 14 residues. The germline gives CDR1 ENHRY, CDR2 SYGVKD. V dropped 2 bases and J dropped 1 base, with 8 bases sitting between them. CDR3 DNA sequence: TGTGCCATCAGTGAGGCAATTTCGAACACTGAAGCTTTCTTT. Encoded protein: CAISEAISNTEAFF.

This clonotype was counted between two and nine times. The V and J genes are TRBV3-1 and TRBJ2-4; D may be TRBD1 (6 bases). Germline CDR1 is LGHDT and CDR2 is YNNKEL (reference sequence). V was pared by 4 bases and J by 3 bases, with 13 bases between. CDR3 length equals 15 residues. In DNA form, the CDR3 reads TGTGCCAGCAGCCCTTCCACAGGGCTCAAAAACATTCAGTACTTC. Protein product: CASSPSTGLKNIQYF. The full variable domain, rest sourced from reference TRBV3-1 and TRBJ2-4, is DTAVSQTPKYLVTQMGNDKSIKCEQNLGHDTMYWYKQDSKKFLKIMFSYNNKELIINETVPNRFSPKSPDKAHLNLHINSLELGDSAVYFCASSPSTGLKNIQYFGAGTRLSVL.

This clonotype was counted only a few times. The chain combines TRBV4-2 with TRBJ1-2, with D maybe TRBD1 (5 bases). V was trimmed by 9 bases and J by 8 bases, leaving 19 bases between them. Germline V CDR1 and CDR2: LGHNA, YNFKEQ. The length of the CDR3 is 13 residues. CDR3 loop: CASQGWQGEGYTF. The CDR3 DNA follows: TGTGCCAGTCAGGGTTGGCAGGGAGAAGGCTACACCTTC.

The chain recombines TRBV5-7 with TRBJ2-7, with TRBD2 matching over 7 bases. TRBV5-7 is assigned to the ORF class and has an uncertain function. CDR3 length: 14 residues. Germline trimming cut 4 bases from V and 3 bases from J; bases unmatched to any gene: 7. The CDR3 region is CASSRGLSNYEQYF. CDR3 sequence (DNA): TGTGCCAGCAGCCGGGGACTATCCAACTACGAGCAGTACTTC.

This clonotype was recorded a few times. CDR3 loop: CASSSGTDFEAFF. As DNA, the CDR3 is TGTGCCAGCAGCTCGGGGACAGACTTTGAAGCTTTCTTT. This chain uses TRBV5-6 with TRBJ1-1; 7 bases map to TRBD1. This CDR3 is built from 13 residues. The V gene end was trimmed by 3 bases and the J gene end by 7 bases; junction bases not matched to a gene: 6. Germline CDR1 is SGHDT and CDR2 is YYEEEE.